This T cell receptor (beta chain) is drawn from a study of cytomegalovirus exposure and HLA in healthy donors. Whole-study results and caveats: No immune exposure information besides CMV serostatus was available. The number of N-insertions in an Asian-associated ancestry cluster was reportedly below the 666-donor mean in a later analysis.

In the PCR, 60 Vbeta and 13 Jbeta primers were used. TCRdb's table, derived via immunoSEQ multiplex PCR, lists solely in-frame clones and lacks some. The data contain 200,000 to 250,000 clones, approximately 78% of them seen just once; the ten biggest clones take up less than 3%. Germline V gene data show CDR1 as MNHEY and CDR2 as SMNVEV (reference sequence). V lost 5 bases to trimming and J lost 1 base, with 8 bases between them. This CDR3 is 13 amino acids long. About this clone itself: Antigen: not known.

J is TRBJ1-1 and V is TRBV27; the D gene is possibly TRBD1 (5 bases). Sequenced material: PBMCs. This TCR was sampled from a woman in her 40s in good health and CMV-seronegative. This CDR3 reads CASSITGNTEAFF. As DNA, the CDR3 is TGTGCCAGCAGTATAACAGGGAACACTGAAGCTTTCTTT.